Below are 13 T cell receptor beta chains sequenced from a single sample in a study of shared clonotypes between healthy human individuals. The data were produced by immunoSEQ multiplex PCR, yet TCRdb's version contains in-frame clones alone and is incomplete. The sample carries just over 2,000,000 clones, about 95% recorded once. Sequencing input: naive CD4+ T cells sorted from blood. Subset meaning: CD45RA+ positively selected. These receptors were taken from a man between 18 and 29 years old in good health.

This rearrangement joins TRBV7-2 to TRBJ2-7; 7 bases fit TRBD2. V was pared by 1 base and J by 2 bases, with 5 bases of the junction left unmatched. CDR1 SGHTA and CDR2 FQGNSA come from the germline V gene. CDR3 length: 15 amino acids. The CDR3 DNA reads as TGTGCCAGCAGCTTAGGCGGGAGTGCTCCCTACGAGCAGTACTTC. The encoded protein is CASSLGGSAPYEQYF.

The CDR3 nucleotides read TGTGCCAGCAGCGCGGCCGGGGCCACCTTGCAATACGAGCAGTACTTC. It is translated as CASSAAGATLQYEQYF. J is TRBJ2-7 and V is TRBV2; D is perhaps TRBD1 or TRBD2 (5 bases each). V lost 6 bases and J lost 4, with 22 bases in between. The CDR3 runs to 16 residues. Germline CDR1 SNHLY, CDR2 FYNNEI. The whole variable domain, filled in from reference TRBV2 and TRBJ2-7, reads EPEVTQTPSHQVTQMGQEVILRCVPISNHLYFYWYRQILGQKVEFLVSFYNNEISEKSEIFDDQFSVERPDGSNFTLKIRSTKLEDSAMYFCASSAAGATLQYEQYFGPGTRLTVT.

The chain is built from TRBV5-1 and TRBJ2-7, with D uncertain. Per germline, CDR1 SGHRS and CDR2 YFSETQ. Trimming took 0 bases from V and 2 from J, leaving 9 bases between them. This CDR3 comprises 14 residues. CDR3 sequence: CASSLVQATYEQYF. The CDR3 bases are TGCGCCAGCAGCTTGGTTCAGGCTACCTACGAGCAGTACTTC.

The chain links TRBV18 to TRBJ2-5; 13 bases align to TRBD2. The germline V gene has CDR1 KGHSH and CDR2 LQKENI. V lost 3 bases, J lost 5 bases, and 9 bases stayed unmatched. The CDR3 runs to 17 residues. Here the CDR3 reads CASSPQLLAGGPETQYF. CDR3 DNA: TGTGCCAGCTCACCCCAGCTACTAGCGGGGGGGCCGGAGACCCAGTACTTC.

Of note for this clone: Other DNA variants within this sample encode the same CDR3. The chain couples TRBV10-1 to TRBJ2-5, with D tentatively TRBD2 (6 bases). V dropped 0 bases and J dropped 4 bases, with 9 bases sitting between them. The V gene's germline CDR1 is WNHNN and CDR2 SYGVQD (reference sequence). This CDR3 is built from 14 residues. CDR3 DNA: TGCGCCAGCAGTGAGTCCGCCGGGAGAGAGACCCAGTACTTC. Residues: CASSESAGRETQYF.

This clone turned up a few times. V usage is TRBV19 and J usage is TRBJ1-5; D may be TRBD1 (5 bases). CDR1 is LNHDA and CDR2 is SQIVND in the germline V gene (reference sequence). V lost 4 bases to trimming and J lost 0 bases, with 10 bases between them. CDR3 length: 15 residues. CDR3 loop: CASSTQTASNQPQHF. CDR3 in DNA: TGTGCCAGTAGTACGCAGACAGCTAGCAATCAGCCCCAGCATTTT.

The rearrangement uses TRBV5-6 and TRBJ1-2; no firm D call. Trimming pared 4 bases from V and 4 bases from J, leaving 14 bases between. This CDR3 contains 14 residues. CDR1 SGHDT and CDR2 YYEEEE come from the germline V gene. For the CDR3, the DNA is TGTGCCAGCAGCCGCCTACTAAACTCCTATGGCTACACCTTC. Translated: CASSRLLNSYGYTF.

The chain uses TRBV6-5 and TRBJ1-2; unclear D gene. The CDR3 loop spans 14 amino acids. V lost 6 bases and J 4 bases, leaving 15 bases between the germline ends. The germline CDR1 and CDR2 sequences are MNHEY and SVGAGI. In DNA form, the CDR3 reads TGTGCCAGCAGACACGACCCGCCGGTCTATGGCTACACCTTC. Protein: CASRHDPPVYGYTF.

In this sample, this clone turned up once. The rearrangement links TRBV6-1 to TRBJ2-1; 8 bases line up with TRBD2. This CDR3 has 15 amino acids. Trimming took 6 bases from V and 4 from J; bases not matched to a gene: 8. CDR1 is MNHNS, CDR2 SASEGT, per germline. CDR3 sequence: CASSRGGRGYNEQFF. The CDR3 DNA sequence: TGTGCCAGCAGCCGGGGGGGCCGGGGATACAATGAGCAGTTCTTC.

On this clone itself: The same CDR3 arises from other DNA sequences in this sample as well. The chain uses TRBV5-1 and TRBJ2-7; D not resolved. The CDR3 consists of 11 residues. The germline CDR1 and CDR2 sequences are SGHRS and YFSETQ. V was trimmed by 3 bases and J by 7 bases, leaving 8 bases between them. The CDR3 reads CASSSGGEQYF. In DNA, the CDR3 is TGCGCCAGCAGCTCCGGTGGAGAGCAGTACTTC.

This sequence joins TRBV5-1 and TRBJ2-5, with 7 nucleotides matching TRBD2. Per the germline V gene, CDR1 is SGHRS and CDR2 is YFSETQ. V shed 0 bases and J 5 bases; nucleotides not matched to a gene: 4. The CDR3 is 14 amino acids. Written as DNA, the CDR3 is TGCGCCAGCAGCTTGGAAAGCGGGGACGAGACCCAGTACTTC. Protein sequence: CASSLESGDETQYF.

Turning to this clone: A read error is possible here, since a much larger clone lies one base away. Likely a read error: the CDR3 ends without its conserved phenylalanine or tryptophan. The rearrangement links TRBV7-9 to TRBJ1-2; D remains unclear. Trimming cost V 1 base and J 4 bases, with 7 bases left between them. The germline V gene has CDR1 SEHNR and CDR2 FQNEAQ (reference sequence). The CDR3 has 13 amino acids. The CDR3: CASSLVSSYGYTL. CDR3 in DNA: TGTGCCAGCAGCTTAGTTTCCAGCTATGGCTACACCCTC.

The chain carries TRBV6-1 and TRBJ1-3; D remains unclear. The germline V gene encodes CDR1 MNHNS and CDR2 SASEGT. This CDR3 spans 13 amino acids. Trimming stripped 5 bases from V and 9 bases from J, with 14 bases between. The CDR3 region is CASSSGGIGTIYF. The DNA for the CDR3 is TGTGCCAGCAGTTCTGGAGGGATCGGCACCATATATTTT.